The clone carrying this TCR beta chain was seen a single time. Its specificity is not known. This specimen belongs to a study of shared clonotypes between healthy human individuals. Background on the study: Each donor had three CD4 naive, three CD4 memory, two CD8 naive and one CD8 memory plate. General study findings and limits: It was observed that roughly 5.5% of naive CD4 clonotypes were shared across several donors.

Germline CDR1 reads SGHRS; CDR2 reads YFSETQ. Germline trimming cut 4 bases from V and 1 base from J; bases unmatched to any gene: 5. The CDR3 length is 14 residues. Those who donated were healthy HIV-negative adults, with no recent acute infections or vaccinations reported. Sequenced by immunoSEQ multiplex PCR; TCRdb stores in-frame clones only, minus some. The sample lists a few million clones; 90% to 95% were seen once. This sequence joins TRBV5-1 and TRBJ2-7; TRBD2 agrees at 7 bases. Sequencing used naive CD4+ T cells from PBMCs. Subset denoted: CD45RA+ positively selected. The sequence was obtained from a man between 18 and 29 years old in good health. Some clones in this sample may be carry-over from other donors' samples. CDR3 region: CASSPWGGSYEQYF. CDR3 DNA: TGCGCCAGCAGCCCGTGGGGGGGTTCCTACGAGCAGTACTTC.